Following are 7 T cell receptor beta chains from one sample sequenced in a study of cytomegalovirus exposure and HLA in healthy donors. The PCR contained 60 Vbeta and 13 Jbeta primers. Produced via immunoSEQ multiplex PCR; TCRdb's table is partial and in-frame only. The table lists fewer than 110,000 clones, 55% to 85% of them singletons. The material sequenced was PBMCs. The source of these receptors is a man between 25 and 39 years old in good health and CMV-seronegative.

The chain uses TRBV5-1 and TRBJ1-5; 7 bases are a match to TRBD1. V shed 0 bases, J shed 1 base, and the junction held 4 bases outside the gene matches. The V gene's germline CDR1 is SGHRS and CDR2 YFSETQ. This CDR3 is built from 16 residues. The CDR3 coding sequence is TGCGCCAGCAGCTTGGCGGACAGGCCGAGCAATCAGCCCCAGCATTTT. Residues: CASSLADRPSNQPQHF.

V and J are TRBV9 and TRBJ2-1, with D possibly being TRBD1 (5 bases). The CDR3 runs to 14 residues. CDR1 and CDR2 (germline): SGDLS, YYNGEE. V was clipped by 1 base and J by 5 bases, with 10 bases between them. The CDR3 nucleotides read TGTGCCAGCAGCGTACAGGGAAGCGACAATGAGCAGTTCTTC. It encodes CASSVQGSDNEQFF.

This clone showed up many times. The rearrangement joins TRBV25-1 to TRBJ1-2; D possibly corresponds to TRBD1 (5 bases). Germline V lookup: CDR1 MGHDK, CDR2 SYGVNS. Trimming removed 2 bases from V and 5 bases from J, with 18 bases in between. CDR3 size: 16 residues. The CDR3 nucleotides are TGTGCCAGCAGTGAAACGGGCAGGGATATAATTTATGGCTACACCTTC. As protein: CASSETGRDIIYGYTF.

A note on this clone: In the same sample, other DNA sequences code for this CDR3. The V gene is TRBV5-1, the J gene TRBJ2-7, with 10 bases aligning to TRBD1. Trimming at V came to 3 bases and at J to 2 bases, leaving 2 bases not matched to a gene. The germline gives CDR1 SGHRS, CDR2 YFSETQ. This CDR3 contains 14 residues. The CDR3 region is CASSSGQGAYEQYF. The CDR3 nucleotides are TGCGCCAGCAGCTCAGGACAGGGGGCCTACGAGCAGTACTTC.

This clone was found a few times. The chain uses TRBV5-1 and TRBJ2-5, with D perhaps TRBD1 (5 bases). CDR1 SGHRS and CDR2 YFSETQ come from the germline V gene. The CDR3 extends over 14 amino acids. V shed 4 bases and J shed 4 bases, with 14 bases lying between them. The CDR3 DNA reads as TGCGCCAGCAGCGTATCAGGGTTCGGAGAGACCCAGTACTTC. This encodes CASSVSGFGETQYF.

The rearrangement links TRBV9 to TRBJ2-6; perhaps TRBD1 as D (6 bases). Looked up from germline, CDR1 is SGDLS and CDR2 is YYNGEE. V lost 1 base and J 2 bases, leaving 16 bases between the germline ends. The CDR3 spans 18 residues. CDR3 bases: TGTGCCAGCAGCGTACCCGCTGCAACAGGGCCTGGGGCCAACGTCCTGACTTTC. Protein: CASSVPAATGPGANVLTF.

The genes are TRBV5-4 and TRBJ2-1; 11 nucleotides line up with TRBD2. V shed 4 bases, J shed 3 bases, and the junction held 3 bases outside the gene matches. The germline V gene encodes CDR1 SGHNT and CDR2 YYREEE (reference sequence). CDR3 size: 15 residues. DNA of the CDR3: TGTGCCAGCAGCCTTAGCGGGGGGGGCTACAATGAGCAGTTCTTC. Protein sequence: CASSLSGGGYNEQFF.